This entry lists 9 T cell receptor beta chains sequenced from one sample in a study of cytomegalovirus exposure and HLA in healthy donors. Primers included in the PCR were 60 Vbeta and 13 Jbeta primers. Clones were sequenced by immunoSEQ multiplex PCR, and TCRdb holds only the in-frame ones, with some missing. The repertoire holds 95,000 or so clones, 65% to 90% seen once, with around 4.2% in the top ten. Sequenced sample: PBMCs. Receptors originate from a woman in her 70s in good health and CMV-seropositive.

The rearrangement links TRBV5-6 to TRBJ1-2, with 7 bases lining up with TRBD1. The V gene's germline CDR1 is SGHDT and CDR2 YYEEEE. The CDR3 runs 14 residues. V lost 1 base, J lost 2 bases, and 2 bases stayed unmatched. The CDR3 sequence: CASSLPQGNYGYTF. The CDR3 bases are TGTGCCAGCAGCTTGCCACAGGGGAACTATGGCTACACCTTC.

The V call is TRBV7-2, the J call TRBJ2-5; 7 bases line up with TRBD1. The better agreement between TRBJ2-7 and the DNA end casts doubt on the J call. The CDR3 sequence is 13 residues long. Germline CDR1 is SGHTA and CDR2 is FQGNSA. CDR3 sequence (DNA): TGTGCCAGCAGCTATAGACAGGGTGACGAGCAGTACTTC. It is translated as CASSYRQGDEQYF.

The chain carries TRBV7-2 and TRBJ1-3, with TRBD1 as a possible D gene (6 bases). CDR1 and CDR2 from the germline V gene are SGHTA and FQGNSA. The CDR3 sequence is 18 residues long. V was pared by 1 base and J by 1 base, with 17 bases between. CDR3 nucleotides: TGTGCCAGCAGCTTAGAACCCCCACTCACAGGGTCTGGAAACACCATATATTTT. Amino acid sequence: CASSLEPPLTGSGNTIYF.

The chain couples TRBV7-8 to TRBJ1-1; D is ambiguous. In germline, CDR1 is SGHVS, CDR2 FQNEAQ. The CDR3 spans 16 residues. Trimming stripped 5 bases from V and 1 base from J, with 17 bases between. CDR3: CASSLSTTSRNTEAFF. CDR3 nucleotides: TGTGCCAGCAGCCTTAGTACGACAAGTCGGAACACTGAAGCTTTCTTT. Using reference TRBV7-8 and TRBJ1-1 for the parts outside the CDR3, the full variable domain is GAGVSQSPRYKVAKRGQDVALRCDPISGHVSLFWYQQALGQGPEFLTYFQNEAQLDKSGLPSDRFFAERPEGSVSTLKIQRTQQEDSAVYLCASSLSTTSRNTEAFFGQGTRLTVV.

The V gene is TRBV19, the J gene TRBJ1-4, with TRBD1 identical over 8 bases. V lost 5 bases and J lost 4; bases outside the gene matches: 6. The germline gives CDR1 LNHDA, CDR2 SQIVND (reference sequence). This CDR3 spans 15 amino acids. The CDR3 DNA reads TGTGCCAGTAGTGTCCAGGACAGGGATAATGAAAAACTGTTTTTT. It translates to CASSVQDRDNEKLFF. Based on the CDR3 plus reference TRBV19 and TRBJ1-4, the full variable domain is DGGITQSPKYLFRKEGQNVTLSCEQNLNHDAMYWYRQDPGQGLRLIYYSQIVNDFQKGDIAEGYSVSREKKESFPLTVTSAQKNPTAFYLCASSVQDRDNEKLFFGSGTQLSVL.

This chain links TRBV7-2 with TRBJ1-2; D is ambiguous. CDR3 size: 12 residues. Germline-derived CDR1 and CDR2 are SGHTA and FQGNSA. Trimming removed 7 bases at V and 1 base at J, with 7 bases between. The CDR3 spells CASTLNNYGYTF. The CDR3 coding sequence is TGTGCCAGCACCCTTAATAACTATGGCTACACCTTC.

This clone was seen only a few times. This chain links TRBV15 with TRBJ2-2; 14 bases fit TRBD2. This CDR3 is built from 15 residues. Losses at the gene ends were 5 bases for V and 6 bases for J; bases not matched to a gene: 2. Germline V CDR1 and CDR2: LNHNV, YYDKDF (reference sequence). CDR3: CATSLGLAGAGELFF. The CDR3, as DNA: TGTGCCACCAGCTTGGGACTAGCGGGAGCCGGGGAGCTGTTTTTT.

CDR3 coding DNA: TGTGCCACCAGCAGACAAGGACAGGGGTACGAGCAGTACTTC. Residues: CATSRQGQGYEQYF. The V gene is TRBV15, the J gene TRBJ2-7; TRBD1 matches at 9 bases. The germline gives CDR1 LNHNV, CDR2 YYDKDF (reference sequence). The CDR3 is made up of 14 amino acids. Germline trimming cut 2 bases from V and 4 bases from J; bases unmatched to any gene: 3.

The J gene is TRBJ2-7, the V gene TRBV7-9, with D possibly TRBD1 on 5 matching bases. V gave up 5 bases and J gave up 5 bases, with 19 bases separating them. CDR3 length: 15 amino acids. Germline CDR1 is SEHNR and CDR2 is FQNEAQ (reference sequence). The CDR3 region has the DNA TGTGCCAGCAGCCGCTTGGACAATCAAGGTAACGAGCAGTACTTC. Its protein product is CASSRLDNQGNEQYF.